Below, 2 T cell receptor beta chains from the same sample are listed, as sequenced in a study of T cells in Graves' hyperthyroidism and ophthalmopathy. RNA transcripts were the template for amplifying TCR beta CDR3 regions. First-round RT-PCR targeting the TCR CDR3 was performed with the HTBI primer set. TCRdb analysed the multiplex PCR reads with MiXCR anew, one entry per CDR3 protein. The repertoire holds 500,000 or so distinct CDR3 sequences, with roughly 17% as singletons. What was sequenced was blood. These receptors came from a woman under 30 with Graves' ophthalmopathy.

In this sample, this clonotype turned up many times. The rearrangement links TRBV9 to TRBJ2-7; D is unclear. V was trimmed by 0 bases and J by 0 bases, leaving 7 bases between them. In germline, CDR1 is SGDLS, CDR2 YYNGEE. This CDR3 is 14 amino acids long. CDR3 bases: TGTGCCAGCAGCGTAGACTCCCACTCCTACGAGCAGTACTTC. This codes for CASSVDSHSYEQYF.

This clonotype was counted a few times. The V and J genes are TRBV29-1 and TRBJ1-2; D gene unclear. The germline CDR1 and CDR2 sequences are SQVTM and ANQGSEA. The length of the CDR3 is 14 residues. V dropped 7 bases and J dropped 3 bases, with 18 bases sitting between them. The CDR3, as DNA: TGCAGCGCCCCGACTGGGCCGCGCGACTATGGCTACACCTTC. Translated: CSAPTGPRDYGYTF.